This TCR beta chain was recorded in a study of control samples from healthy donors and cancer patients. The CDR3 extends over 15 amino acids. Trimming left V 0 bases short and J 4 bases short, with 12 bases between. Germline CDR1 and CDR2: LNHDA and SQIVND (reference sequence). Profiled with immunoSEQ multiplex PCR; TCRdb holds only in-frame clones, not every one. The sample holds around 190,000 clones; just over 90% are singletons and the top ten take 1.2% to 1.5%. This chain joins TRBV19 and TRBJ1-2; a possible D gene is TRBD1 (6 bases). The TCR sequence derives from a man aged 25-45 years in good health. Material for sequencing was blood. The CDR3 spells CASSIDRGPSYGYTF. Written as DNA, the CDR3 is TGTGCCAGTAGTATAGACCGGGGGCCAAGCTATGGCTACACCTTC.